Described below is a single TCR beta chain sequence and its context. The data derive from a study of blood T cell repertoires in COVID-19. Study-wide context: T cells, B-cell-depleted T cells, or PBMCs supplied cDNA or gDNA.

Participants were placed into cohorts based on the clinical history they reported. Germline CDR1 and CDR2: LGHDT and YNNKEL (reference sequence). The CDR3 is made up of 15 amino acids. J was trimmed by 1 base and V by 3 bases; bases with no gene match: 4. Authors' processing steps: Amplification with reference gene primers provided the estimates of nucleated cell counts. Sequenced by immunoSEQ multiplex PCR; TCRdb stores in-frame clones only, minus some. The V and J calls and clone size come from that table; D and trimming were worked out from the DNA. The data contain roughly 270,000 clones, 85% of them seen just once; the ten biggest clones take up 2% to 3%.

The gene calls are TRBV3-1 (or the pseudogene TRBV3-2) and TRBJ1-1; 8 nucleotides align to TRBD1. The material sequenced was PBMCs or T cells enriched from blood (not recorded which). The clonotype originates from a woman in her 50s who had recovered from COVID-19. CDR3 amino acids: CASSHAGQGNTEAFF. The CDR3 nucleotides are TGTGCCAGCAGCCACGCAGGACAGGGGAACACTGAAGCTTTCTTT.